The source of this T cell receptor (beta chain) is a study of blood T cell repertoires in COVID-19. Study details: The origin of the acute and convalescent COVID-19 samples was the United States, Italy and Spain.

Per the authors' pipeline: Scientists estimated how many nucleated cells there were by amplifying reference gene primers. Repertoires were generated with immunoSEQ multiplex PCR, while TCRdb's copy carries only in-frame clones and drops some. D and trimming were read from the DNA, whereas the V and J calls and clone size are those reported in that table. The repertoire holds about 330,000 clones, 87% seen once, with roughly 5.2% in the top ten. Trimming took off 0 bases at V and 2 bases at J, with 9 bases between the two ends. Germline lookup yields CDR1 MRHNA and CDR2 SNTAGT. The CDR3 is 15 amino acids.

Sequenced sample: PBMCs or T cells enriched from blood (not recorded which). This receptor was identified in a woman under 40 who had recovered from COVID-19. This chain links TRBV6-4 with TRBJ2-3; D remains ambiguous. CDR3 bases: TGTGCCAGCAGTGACTCGAGAGGCGCCACAGATACGCAGTATTTT. This translates into CASSDSRGATDTQYF.